The 26 T cell receptor beta chains below all came from one sample that was sequenced in a study of CD8 T cells in Susac syndrome. An amount of RNA that ranged from about 0.45 to 1 ug was reverse transcribed with random hexamers. TCRdb called the immunoSEQ multiplex PCR reads again in MiXCR, with one record for every CDR3 protein. Of around 130,000 distinct CDR3 sequences detected, 96% appear once; the ten largest clones hold less than 0.15%. The sequenced sample consisted of CD4+ T cells from PBMCs. The source of these receptors is a human donor with Susac syndrome.

The chain uses TRBV7-8 and TRBJ2-2; 11 bases align to TRBD2. With V trimmed by 5 bases and J by 4 bases, 12 bases remained unmatched. The length of the CDR3 is 18 residues. In germline, CDR1 is SGHVS, CDR2 FQNEAQ. CDR3 loop: CASSPGLRSGRATGELFF. In nucleotides, the CDR3 is TGTGCCAGCAGCCCCGGCCTTCGTAGCGGGAGGGCCACCGGGGAGCTGTTTTTT.

The V call is TRBV30, the J call TRBJ1-3; D is unclear. The CDR3 runs 14 residues. Germline-derived CDR1 and CDR2 are GTSNPN and SVGIG (reference sequence). The V end was cut by 0 bases, the J end by 2 bases, with 8 bases between. This CDR3 reads CAWSVGGTGNTIYF. CDR3 nucleotides: TGTGCCTGGAGTGTCGGAGGTACTGGAAACACCATATATTTT.

The V and J genes are TRBV10-3 and TRBJ1-1, with D possibly TRBD1 on 5 matching bases. Germline V gene data show CDR1 as ENHRY and CDR2 as SYGVKD. CDR3 size: 17 residues. V lost 7 bases and J 6 bases, leaving 27 bases between the germline ends. Here the CDR3 reads CAITPLTDNGIVAEAFF. Written as DNA, the CDR3 is TGTGCCATCACTCCACTGACAGACAACGGCATTGTCGCTGAAGCTTTCTTT.

The chain combines TRBV6-4 with TRBJ2-1; D might be TRBD2 (6 bases). V shed 3 bases and J shed 7 bases, with 10 bases lying between them. Germline V gene sequence: CDR1 MRHNA, CDR2 SNTAGT. CDR3 length: 13 amino acids. The CDR3 reads CASSDERGNEQFF. DNA for the CDR3: TGTGCCAGCAGTGATGAACGGGGGAATGAGCAGTTCTTC.

This CDR3 is CSVELTSSGRANEQFF. Written as DNA, the CDR3 is TGCAGCGTTGAACTTACCTCTAGCGGGAGGGCCAATGAGCAGTTCTTC. The chain links TRBV29-1 to TRBJ2-1, with 12 bases that match TRBD2. CDR1 and CDR2 (germline): SQVTM, ANQGSEA. This CDR3 is 16 amino acids long. With V trimmed by 2 bases and J by 6 bases, 8 bases remained unmatched.

The genes are TRBV5-4 and TRBJ2-7; the match to TRBD1 covers 9 bases. V lost 3 bases to trimming and J lost 0 bases; unmatched junction nucleotides: 4. Germline CDR1 and CDR2: SGHNT and YYREEE (reference sequence). The CDR3 has 15 amino acids. CDR3 in amino acids: CASSSRDRASYEQYF. As DNA, the CDR3 is TGTGCCAGCAGCTCCCGGGACAGGGCCTCCTACGAGCAGTACTTC.

The chain has TRBV5-5 and TRBJ2-5; 10 nucleotides line up with TRBD1. V trimming: 0 bases; J trimming: 1 base; junction bases outside the gene matches: 3. CDR3 length: 16 residues. From germline, CDR1 is SGHKS and CDR2 YYEKEE (reference sequence). The DNA of the CDR3 is TGTGCCAGCAGCTTGGGGGACAGGGGAGCCCAAGAGACCCAGTACTTC. Translated: CASSLGDRGAQETQYF.

V usage is TRBV6-5 and J usage is TRBJ1-2; D ambiguous. There are 14 residues in the CDR3. The V end lost 2 bases, the J end lost 2 bases, and 9 bases lay between the germline ends. Germline V gives CDR1 MNHEY, CDR2 SVGAGI. CDR3 sequence reads: CASSYGRTNYGYTF. The DNA for the CDR3 is TGTGCCAGCAGTTACGGCAGGACGAACTATGGCTACACCTTC.

J is TRBJ2-7 and V is TRBV27, with a possible D match to TRBD2 (6 bases). Trimming shortened V by 11 bases and J by 5 bases, and 16 bases separated the two germline ends. The CDR3 runs 12 residues. Per germline, CDR1 MNHEY and CDR2 SMNVEV (reference sequence). CDR3 sequence (DNA): TGTGCCTCGCAACGGAGGGATAACGAGCAGTACTTC. Encoded protein: CASQRRDNEQYF.

This rearrangement joins TRBV12-3 or TRBV12-4 to TRBJ2-3, with D possibly matching TRBD1 (8 bases). V was clipped by 6 bases and J by 2 bases, with 18 bases between them. The CDR3 is made up of 16 amino acids. CDR3 in amino acids: CASSRDRGGDTDTQYF. The CDR3 coding sequence is TGTGCCAGCAGCCGTGACAGGGGAGGGGACACAGATACGCAGTATTTT.

The genes are TRBV20-1 and TRBJ2-1; the match to TRBD2 covers 9 bases. Per the germline V gene, CDR1 is DFQATT and CDR2 is SNEGSKA (reference sequence). The CDR3 runs to 16 residues. Trimming took 6 bases from V and 2 from J; bases not matched to a gene: 11. The CDR3 reads CSAPDVAGAAYNEQFF. The CDR3, as DNA: TGCAGTGCCCCCGACGTAGCGGGAGCAGCCTACAATGAGCAGTTCTTC.

In this sample, this clonotype turned up once. The junction departs from germline at one end; a sequencing error may be responsible. The chain carries TRBV5-1 and TRBJ2-1; tentatively, D is TRBD1 (6 bases). There are 12 residues in the CDR3. The germline gives CDR1 SGHRS, CDR2 YFSETQ. CDR3 protein: CASSVPAGVRSF. The CDR3 bases are TGCGCCAGCAGCGTACCGGCAGGGGTTAGGTCCTTC. The whole variable domain, remainder taken from reference TRBV5-1 and TRBJ2-1, is KAGVTQTPRYLIKTRGQQVTLSCSPISGHRSVSWYQQTPGQGLQFLFEYFSETQRNKGNFPGRFSGRQFSNSRSEMNVSTLELGDSALYLCASSVPAGVRSFGPGTRLTVL.

The V call is TRBV10-3, the J call TRBJ2-6; D gene ambiguous. The V gene lost 2 bases and the J gene lost 0 bases, with 8 bases spanning the gap. CDR1 and CDR2 from the germline V gene are ENHRY and SYGVKD. The CDR3 totals 16 residues. The CDR3 loop reads CAISEAVPSGANVLTF. The CDR3 DNA reads as TGTGCCATCAGTGAGGCGGTGCCCTCTGGGGCCAACGTCCTGACTTTC.

This clonotype was counted a single time. V and J are TRBV19 and TRBJ2-2; D is ambiguous. CDR1 LNHDA and CDR2 SQIVND come from the germline V gene (reference sequence). The CDR3 runs to 13 residues. Trimming took off 3 bases at V and 9 bases at J, with 11 bases between the two ends. The CDR3 DNA follows: TGTGCCAGTAGTATCCCCCTCCGTAGGGAGCTGTTTTTT. It is translated as CASSIPLRRELFF.

The J gene is TRBJ1-4, the V gene TRBV15, with D hard to call. There are 12 residues in the CDR3. Germline CDR1 is LNHNV and CDR2 is YYDKDF (reference sequence). Trimming took 5 bases from V and 4 from J, leaving 5 bases between them. The CDR3 nucleotides are TGTGCCACCAGCCCAGATAATGAAAAACTGTTTTTT. Its protein is CATSPDNEKLFF.

The chain couples TRBV7-9 to TRBJ1-5; a possible D gene is TRBD1 (5 bases). Germline V gives CDR1 SEHNR, CDR2 FQNEAQ (reference sequence). Trimming stripped 0 bases from V and 6 bases from J, with 15 bases between. CDR3 length: 16 amino acids. The CDR3 region is CASSLAGRDQGQPQHF. The CDR3 region has the DNA TGTGCCAGCAGCTTAGCTGGCAGAGACCAGGGTCAGCCCCAGCATTTT.

The V call is TRBV12-3 or TRBV12-4, the J call TRBJ2-2; D unresolved. The V and J ends lost 9 bases and 6 bases respectively, with 8 bases between them. The CDR3 loop spans 11 amino acids. CDR3 bases: TGTGCCAGTCTAGGGTCCGGGGAGCTGTTTTTT. It is translated as CASLGSGELFF.

This clonotype was picked up one time. The genes are TRBV15 and TRBJ2-7; possibly TRBD1 for D (6 bases). Germline-derived CDR1 and CDR2 are LNHNV and YYDKDF (reference sequence). The CDR3 is made up of 13 amino acids. V was shortened by 3 bases and J by 3 bases, with 9 bases between the two germline ends. The CDR3, as DNA: TGTGCCACCAGCAGGGCCAGGGGCTACGAGCAGTACTTC. This gives the protein CATSRARGYEQYF.

This chain links TRBV30 with TRBJ1-2; D remains ambiguous. The germline CDR1 and CDR2 sequences are GTSNPN and SVGIG (reference sequence). V lost 4 bases, J lost 5 bases, and 8 bases lay in between. The CDR3 has 11 amino acids. CDR3 sequence reads: CAWTEVYGYTF. The CDR3 DNA sequence: TGTGCCTGGACGGAAGTTTATGGCTACACCTTC.

This clonotype has a single count. The germline gene is not matched at one end of the junction; a read error may be the cause. The rearrangement links TRBV7-7 to TRBJ2-1; maybe TRBD2 (6 bases). Germline CDR1 is SSHAT and CDR2 is FNYEAQ (reference sequence). The CDR3 loop spans 13 amino acids. The CDR3: CASSLGWGDEQFF. CDR3 nucleotide sequence: TGTGCTAGCAGCTTAGGGTGGGGGGATGAGCAGTTCTTC.

The chain combines TRBV28 with TRBJ2-7; no definite D call. This CDR3 region has 13 residues. CDR1 and CDR2 from the germline V gene are MDHEN and SYDVKM. Trimming left V 6 bases short and J 4 bases short, with 13 bases between. The CDR3 sequence is CASRGSRGYEQYF. The CDR3 coding sequence is TGTGCCAGCAGGGGCTCCAGAGGATACGAGCAGTACTTC.

The chain couples TRBV29-1 to TRBJ2-7; D gene unclear. The CDR3 extends over 12 amino acids. Between the trimmed V and J ends, which lost 6 bases and 3 bases, there was a span of 12 bases. From germline, CDR1 is SQVTM and CDR2 ANQGSEA. Here the CDR3 reads CSVEDGVYEQYF. The CDR3 DNA is TGCAGCGTCGAGGACGGAGTCTACGAGCAGTACTTC.

The J gene is TRBJ1-1, the V gene TRBV28, with D hard to call. The CDR3 length is 12 residues. Germline V CDR1 and CDR2: MDHEN, SYDVKM. The V end was cut by 6 bases, the J end by 3 bases, with 8 bases between. The CDR3, as DNA: TGTGCCAGCAGCTCGCGGGACACTGAAGCTTTCTTT. Amino acids: CASSSRDTEAFF.

The chain has TRBV5-6 and TRBJ2-7; TRBD2 aligns across 10 bases. This CDR3 contains 15 residues. The V gene's germline CDR1 is SGHDT and CDR2 YYEEEE. V was clipped by 0 bases and J by 5 bases; unmatched bases: 5. The CDR3 region is CASSLGTSGLDEQYF. The DNA of the CDR3 is TGTGCCAGCAGCTTGGGGACTAGCGGCCTTGACGAGCAGTACTTC.

The V and J genes are TRBV4-2 and TRBJ2-5; D assignment may be TRBD1 or TRBD2 (5 bases each). This CDR3 spans 14 amino acids. V was cut by 4 bases and J by 2 bases, with 11 bases left in between. Per the germline V gene, CDR1 is LGHNA and CDR2 is YNFKEQ. In DNA form, the CDR3 reads TGTGCCAGCAGCCTCGGGACCCAACAAGAGACCCAGTACTTC. It specifies CASSLGTQQETQYF.

The V and J genes are TRBV7-3 and TRBJ2-2; 10 nucleotides match TRBD2. Unmatched junction bases numbered 9, after V lost 0 bases and J lost 5 bases. CDR1 and CDR2 (germline): SGHTA, FQGTGA. There are 18 residues in the CDR3. CDR3 residues: CASSLTLAGASGTGELFF. The CDR3 nucleotides read TGTGCCAGCAGCTTAACGCTAGCGGGAGCGTCGGGAACCGGGGAGCTGTTTTTT.